One sample yielded the 32 T cell receptor beta chains listed below, sequenced in a study of beta chain features in type 1 diabetes. The investigators reverse transcribed all of the isolated RNA, so they sequenced expressed TCRB transcripts. TCRdb's copy holds only in-frame clones and misses some; the assay was immunoSEQ multiplex PCR. The sample shows about 350,000 clones, 20% of them seen only once. The sequencing input was naive CD4+ T cells from blood. The receptors come from a woman aged 18-29 years in good health.

This clone showed up just a few times. The chain employs TRBV7-9 and TRBJ2-1; 9 positions agree with TRBD2. After removal of 5 bases from V and 7 bases from J, the junction contained 9 bases not matched to a gene. The CDR3 spans 15 residues. The germline CDR1 and CDR2 sequences are SEHNR and FQNEAQ (reference sequence). The CDR3 protein is CASSMRGGRWNEQFF. The CDR3 nucleotides read TGTGCCAGCAGCATGCGGGGGGGCCGATGGAATGAGCAGTTCTTC.

The chain uses TRBV7-9 and TRBJ1-2; 7 nucleotides agree with TRBD1. The V segment lost 4 bases and the J segment 8 bases; nucleotides outside the gene matches: 13. The CDR3 has 15 residues. Germline loops: CDR1 SEHNR, CDR2 FQNEAQ (reference sequence). The CDR3 bases are TGTGCCAGCAGCTCCCCGACAGGGTCCCCTCGCGGCTACACCTTC. Protein product: CASSSPTGSPRGYTF. Complete variable domain (other parts from reference TRBV7-9 and TRBJ1-2): DTGVSQNPRHKITKRGQNVTFRCDPISEHNRLYWYRQTLGQGPEFLTYFQNEAQLEKSRLLSDRFSAERPKGSFSTLEIQRTEQGDSAMYLCASSSPTGSPRGYTFGSGTRLTVV.

In this sample, this clone turned up a few times. V and J are TRBV30 and TRBJ2-7, with a possible D match to TRBD1 (6 bases). CDR3 size: 15 residues. Germline V gene sequence: CDR1 GTSNPN, CDR2 SVGIG (reference sequence). V gave up 3 bases and J gave up 0 bases, with 15 bases separating them. The CDR3 DNA sequence: TGTGCCTGGAGGGGAATCAGGGGCTCCTCCTACGAGCAGTACTTC. It translates to CAWRGIRGSSYEQYF.

The rearrangement joins TRBV2 to TRBJ2-5, with TRBD1 matching over 7 bases. The trim removed 6 bases at V and 5 bases at J, leaving 21 bases unmatched. The CDR3 extends over 18 amino acids. Germline V gene data show CDR1 as SNHLY and CDR2 as FYNNEI. As DNA, the CDR3 is TGTGCCAGCAGCGCTGGGACAGCCGCCCGTCCCAACGGGGAGACCCAGTACTTC. Its translation: CASSAGTAARPNGETQYF.

This rearrangement joins TRBV4-2 to TRBJ2-7; D is possibly TRBD2 (6 bases). CDR3 length: 15 amino acids. In germline, CDR1 is LGHNA, CDR2 YNFKEQ. Trimming stripped 6 bases from V and 3 bases from J, with 18 bases between. The CDR3 DNA reads TGTGCCAGCAGGCCCGGAGTAGCGGTACACTACGAGCAGTACTTC. Protein sequence: CASRPGVAVHYEQYF.

There are a few counts of this clone. V is TRBV4-3 and J is TRBJ2-7; D perhaps matches TRBD2 (6 bases). From germline, CDR1 is LGHNA and CDR2 YSLEER. Trimming removed 0 bases from V and 2 bases from J, with 11 bases in between. The CDR3 runs 15 residues. CDR3 loop: CASSQDPTRPYEQYF. Written as DNA, the CDR3 is TGCGCCAGCAGCCAAGATCCGACTAGACCCTACGAGCAGTACTTC.

This chain links TRBV30 with TRBJ1-6; D possibly corresponds to TRBD1 (6 bases). Trimming took off 4 bases at V and 5 bases at J, with 9 bases between the two ends. The CDR3 sequence is 13 residues long. The germline gives CDR1 GTSNPN, CDR2 SVGIG (reference sequence). The CDR3 protein is CAWIQGNNSPLHF. DNA of the CDR3: TGTGCCTGGATACAGGGAAATAATTCACCCCTCCACTTT.

This clone turned up a few times. The CDR3, as DNA: TGTGCCAGCAGCTTGGCGGGGCCCCGTGGGACCCAGTACTTC. Its protein product is CASSLAGPRGTQYF. The chain recombines TRBV7-9 with TRBJ2-5; tentatively, D is TRBD2 (6 bases). V was shortened by 3 bases and J by 7 bases, with 15 bases between the two germline ends. The CDR3 spans 14 residues. CDR1 is SEHNR, CDR2 FQNEAQ, per germline (reference sequence).

The chain uses TRBV10-2 and TRBJ2-1, with TRBD1 matching 8 bases. Looked up from germline, CDR1 is WSHSY and CDR2 is SAAADI. J lost 9 bases, V lost 6 bases, and 13 bases had no gene match. The CDR3 sequence is 15 residues long. In nucleotides, the CDR3 is TGCGCCAGCAGAGATGGACAGGGTAAAGGGGGTGAGCAGTTCTTC. Its translation is CASRDGQGKGGEQFF.

The rearrangement uses TRBV18 and TRBJ2-2, with 9 bases matching TRBD1. This CDR3 has 15 residues. Germline CDR1 is KGHSH and CDR2 is LQKENI. With 1 base clipped from V and 3 bases from J, the junction kept 0 bases outside the gene matches. CDR3 region: CASSPRDRDTGELFF. CDR3 coding DNA: TGTGCCAGCTCACCACGGGACAGGGACACCGGGGAGCTGTTTTTT.

The rearrangement uses TRBV5-6 and TRBJ2-7, with TRBD1 as a possible D gene (7 bases). Trimming pared 3 bases from V and 7 bases from J, leaving 20 bases between. Germline lookup yields CDR1 SGHDT and CDR2 YYEEEE. This CDR3 is 15 amino acids long. The DNA for the CDR3 is TGTGCCAGCAGCTCGCCAGGGGGTATCGCGGGAGAGCAGTACTTC. Its translation: CASSSPGGIAGEQYF.

The chain has TRBV9 and TRBJ1-1, with a weak D call TRBD1 (5 bases). The CDR3 has 14 residues. Germline assignment: CDR1 SGDLS and CDR2 YYNGEE. Trimming removed 3 bases from V and 1 base from J, with 10 bases in between. The CDR3 region has the DNA TGTGCCAGCAGCGATTCTCAGGGGAACACTGAAGCTTTCTTT. It codes for CASSDSQGNTEAFF.

CDR3: CAISEGSGDADTQYF. The CDR3 DNA follows: TGTGCCATCAGTGAGGGTAGCGGGGACGCAGATACGCAGTATTTT. This sequence joins TRBV10-3 and TRBJ2-3; 8 bases align to TRBD2. CDR1 and CDR2 (germline): ENHRY, SYGVKD. This CDR3 comprises 15 residues. Germline trimming cut 2 bases from V and 4 bases from J; bases unmatched to any gene: 5.

This clone appeared a few times. The CDR3 DNA reads as TGTGCCTGGAGTGTAACTAGCGGGAGATACGAGCAGTACTTC. Encoded protein: CAWSVTSGRYEQYF. The rearrangement links TRBV30 to TRBJ2-7; 11 bases match TRBD2. Germline CDR1 GTSNPN, CDR2 SVGIG (reference sequence). The ends lost 0 bases at V and 4 bases at J; junction bases unmatched: 2. The CDR3 runs 14 residues.

This clone was detected a few times. J is TRBJ2-7 and V is TRBV18; D gene ambiguous. Trimming cost V 1 base and J 2 bases, with 12 bases left between them. The germline V gene has CDR1 KGHSH and CDR2 LQKENI. The CDR3 sequence is 15 residues long. The CDR3 is CASSPRQRDAYEQYF. The CDR3 DNA follows: TGTGCCAGCTCACCACGGCAGCGAGACGCCTACGAGCAGTACTTC.

The rearrangement joins TRBV30 to TRBJ2-1; D perhaps matches TRBD2 (6 bases). V gave up 5 bases and J gave up 10 bases, with 15 bases separating them. Germline V gene data show CDR1 as GTSNPN and CDR2 as SVGIG (reference sequence). This CDR3 is 12 amino acids long. CDR3 sequence: CAWGSRLEEQFF. In nucleotides, the CDR3 is TGTGCCTGGGGTTCTCGACTAGAGGAGCAGTTCTTC.

V is TRBV7-2 and J is TRBJ2-3; 9 positions match TRBD1. CDR3 length equals 14 residues. V lost 7 bases, J lost 2 bases, and 4 bases stayed unmatched. Germline CDR1 is SGHTA and CDR2 is FQGNSA. CDR3 in amino acids: CASKGQGNTDTQYF. The CDR3 nucleotides are TGTGCCAGCAAGGGACAGGGCAACACAGATACGCAGTATTTT.

This clone turned up a few times. The J gene is TRBJ2-7, the V gene TRBV7-9; 7 bases are a match to TRBD1. Trimming removed 7 bases from V and 4 bases from J; junction bases left unmatched: 10. This CDR3 spans 14 amino acids. CDR1 is SEHNR, CDR2 FQNEAQ, per germline (reference sequence). The chain's CDR3 is CASTRQGGKYEQYF. DNA of the CDR3: TGTGCCAGCACCCGCCAAGGGGGCAAGTACGAGCAGTACTTC.

V and J are TRBV7-8 and TRBJ1-6; TRBD1 matches at 8 bases. This CDR3 has 14 amino acids. Germline lookup yields CDR1 SGHVS and CDR2 FQNEAQ. J gave up 9 bases and V 7 bases, and 8 bases lay outside the gene matches. The CDR3 sequence is CASTDRERISPLHF. Here the CDR3 DNA reads TGTGCCAGCACGGACAGGGAGCGTATTTCACCCCTCCACTTT.

The genes are TRBV6-1 and TRBJ2-3; D gene ambiguous. Per germline, CDR1 MNHNS and CDR2 SASEGT. This CDR3 is built from 12 residues. V lost 5 bases, J lost 2 bases, and 5 bases lay in between. CDR3 coding DNA: TGTGCCAGCAGTAGCTACACAGATACGCAGTATTTT. Translating it yields CASSSYTDTQYF.

The chain carries TRBV4-2 and TRBJ2-1; 7 nucleotides align to TRBD2. This CDR3 comprises 16 residues. V was pared by 0 bases and J by 2 bases, with 4 bases of the junction left unmatched. Per germline, CDR1 LGHNA and CDR2 YNFKEQ. CDR3 DNA: TGTGCCAGCAGCCAAGATCAAGCGGGGCCCTACAATGAGCAGTTCTTC. Protein sequence: CASSQDQAGPYNEQFF.

This clone was observed a few times. This chain links TRBV18 with TRBJ2-5; tentatively, D is TRBD2 (5 bases). This CDR3 is 13 amino acids long. Trimming removed 2 bases at V and 5 bases at J, with 9 bases between. The germline gives CDR1 KGHSH, CDR2 LQKENI. The DNA of the CDR3 is TGTGCCAGCTCACCAGACTGGAGGGAGACCCAGTACTTC. Residues: CASSPDWRETQYF. Combining the CDR3 with reference TRBV18 and TRBJ2-5 gives the whole variable domain NAGVMQNPRHLVRRRGQEARLRCSPMKGHSHVYWYRQLPEEGLKFMVYLQKENIIDESGMPKERFSAEFPKEGPSILRIQQVVRGDSAAYFCASSPDWRETQYFGPGTRLLVL.

The gene calls are TRBV6-1 and TRBJ1-5; weak D call: TRBD1 (6 bases). The CDR3 extends over 14 amino acids. Per the germline V gene, CDR1 is MNHNS and CDR2 is SASEGT. V dropped 8 bases and J dropped 4 bases, with 15 bases sitting between them. The CDR3 spells CASQGLRANQPQHF. The CDR3 DNA follows: TGTGCCAGCCAGGGGCTACGCGCAAATCAGCCCCAGCATTTT.

This chain uses TRBV30 with TRBJ2-7, with 13 nucleotides matching TRBD2. Per germline, CDR1 GTSNPN and CDR2 SVGIG (reference sequence). J was trimmed by 0 bases and V by 3 bases; bases with no gene match: 8. CDR3 length equals 17 residues. The CDR3 here is CAWSSGTSGKSSYEQYF. The DNA of the CDR3 is TGTGCCTGGAGCTCCGGGACTAGCGGGAAAAGCTCCTACGAGCAGTACTTC.

The V and J genes are TRBV7-2 and TRBJ2-5, with 10 bases that match TRBD2. V trimming: 1 base; J trimming: 2 bases; junction bases outside the gene matches: 4. This CDR3 region has 16 residues. Germline V gene sequence: CDR1 SGHTA, CDR2 FQGNSA. DNA of the CDR3: TGTGCCAGCAGCTTAGTAGCGGGGGGCCTACAAGAGACCCAGTACTTC. Protein sequence: CASSLVAGGLQETQYF.

V gene TRBV12-5 combines with J gene TRBJ2-7, with 9 nucleotides matching TRBD2. Germline CDR1 LGHNT, CDR2 FRNRAP. Trimming at V came to 4 bases and at J to 5 bases, leaving 12 bases not matched to a gene. CDR3 size: 16 residues. The CDR3: CASGSVAGVISHEQYF. CDR3 DNA sequence: TGTGCTAGTGGTTCGGTAGCGGGGGTTATAAGCCACGAGCAGTACTTC. Based on the CDR3 plus reference TRBV12-5 and TRBJ2-7, the full variable domain is DARVTQTPRHKVTEMGQEVTMRCQPILGHNTVFWYRQTMMQGLELLAYFRNRAPLDDSGMPKDRFSAEMPDATLATLKIQPSEPRDSAVYFCASGSVAGVISHEQYFGPGTRLTVT.

At least ten counts were recorded for this clone. The same CDR3 arises from other DNA sequences in this sample as well. The V gene is TRBV7-9, the J gene TRBJ2-5; maybe TRBD1 (6 bases). The CDR3 is 10 residues long. Germline loops: CDR1 SEHNR, CDR2 FQNEAQ (reference sequence). V lost 8 bases, J lost 5 bases, and 6 bases lay in between. In nucleotides, the CDR3 is TGTGCCAGCGGGGGCGAGACCCAGTACTTC. This sequence encodes CASGGETQYF. Combining the CDR3 with reference TRBV7-9 and TRBJ2-5 gives the whole variable domain DTGVSQNPRHKITKRGQNVTFRCDPISEHNRLYWYRQTLGQGPEFLTYFQNEAQLEKSRLLSDRFSAERPKGSFSTLEIQRTEQGDSAMYLCASGGETQYFGPGTRLLVL.

This chain joins TRBV29-1 and TRBJ1-1; unclear D gene. The CDR3 is 13 residues long. V lost 7 bases and J lost 4, with 16 bases in between. Germline CDR1 SQVTM, CDR2 ANQGSEA. CDR3 loop: CSATSGAGTEAFF. The DNA of the CDR3 is TGCAGCGCCACCTCGGGTGCGGGCACTGAAGCTTTCTTT.

The chain links TRBV4-1 to TRBJ2-3, with 9 bases matching TRBD1. CDR3 length equals 15 residues. The germline V gene has CDR1 MGHRA and CDR2 YSYEKL. V trimming: 2 bases; J trimming: 1 base; junction bases outside the gene matches: 1. The CDR3 region has the DNA TGCGCCAGCAGCCAACGGGACAGGGGCACAGATACGCAGTATTTT. Translation gives CASSQRDRGTDTQYF.

J is TRBJ1-5 and V is TRBV30; D may be TRBD1 (5 bases). V shed 3 bases and J shed 4 bases, with 10 bases lying between them. The CDR3 consists of 13 residues. Germline assignment: CDR1 GTSNPN and CDR2 SVGIG (reference sequence). CDR3 in amino acids: CAWSGGTNQPQHF. CDR3 DNA: TGTGCCTGGAGCGGGGGAACAAATCAGCCCCAGCATTTT.

This clone has just a few counts. The CDR3 nucleotides are TGTGCCAGCAGCGGACGGACAGACCTTAACACCGGGGAGCTGTTTTTT. This encodes CASSGRTDLNTGELFF. The chain has TRBV7-9 and TRBJ2-2, with TRBD1 as a possible D gene (6 bases). CDR1 and CDR2 from the germline V gene are SEHNR and FQNEAQ (reference sequence). V dropped 5 bases and J dropped 2 bases, with 15 bases sitting between them. CDR3 length: 16 amino acids.

This chain links TRBV11-1 with TRBJ1-2; 11 nucleotides line up with TRBD1. The junction had 10 bases not matched to a gene; V was cut back by 5 bases and J by 5 bases. The CDR3 extends over 16 amino acids. From germline, CDR1 is SGHAT and CDR2 FQDESV (reference sequence). The CDR3 here is CASSARTGGSIYGYTF. The DNA of the CDR3 is TGTGCCAGCAGCGCCCGGACAGGGGGCAGTATATATGGCTACACCTTC.